This is a list of T cell receptor beta chains from one sample in a study of blood T cell repertoires in COVID-19. Sequenced by immunoSEQ multiplex PCR; TCRdb stores in-frame clones only, minus some. The table records some 300,000 clones, 86% of them present only once. The sequenced sample consisted of peripheral blood. These receptors all stem from a woman between 65 and 79 years old with COVID-19, enrolled during active disease. CDR3s include the opening cysteine and the closing phenylalanine or tryptophan. A D gene is named only where the DNA matches it firmly. Clone size is not always given. Where it is, it says once, few, many or a class for expanded clones.

d_call	j_call	clone_size	v_call	cdr3_length	cdr3_aa	cdr3_nt
TRBD1	TRBJ1-2	-	TRBV30	13	CAWSRQGGYGYTF	TGTGCCTGGAGTCGCCAGGGGGGCTATGGCTACACCTTC
TRBD2	TRBJ2-1	-	TRBV4-3	16	CASSQGERGGLNEQFF	TGCGCCAGCAGCCAGGGGGAGCGGGGGGGCCTCAATGAGCAGTTCTTC
TRBD2	TRBJ2-1	-	TRBV19	18	CASSMPRLAGWSYNEQFF	TGTGCCAGTAGTATGCCCCGACTAGCGGGGTGGTCCTACAATGAGCAGTTCTTC
TRBD1	TRBJ1-6	few	TRBV7-2	15	CASSLDRGSNSPLHF	TGTGCCAGCAGCTTAGACAGGGGGTCTAATTCACCCCTCCACTTT
TRBD2	TRBJ2-2	-	TRBV28	15	CASSAGGTSGGELFF	TGTGCCAGCAGTGCCGGGGGGACTAGCGGCGGGGAGCTGTTTTTT
-	TRBJ1-4	once	TRBV5-4	14	CASSVGGGSEKLFF	TGTGCCAGCAGTGTTGGGGGGGGTAGTGAAAAACTGTTTTTT
TRBD1	TRBJ1-3	-	TRBV7-2	15	CASSPQGGNGNTIYF	TGTGCCAGCAGCCCCCAGGGGGGAAATGGAAACACCATATATTTT
-	TRBJ1-1	-	TRBV30	10	CAWRGTGAFF	TGTGCCTGGAGAGGCACGGGAGCTTTCTTT
-	TRBJ1-5	-	TRBV4-1	16	CASSQGTGYRNQPQHF	TGCGCCAGCAGCCAAGGAACAGGGTACCGAAATCAGCCCCAGCATTTT
TRBD1	TRBJ2-3	-	TRBV4-1	17	CASSPRPGTGSTDTQYF	TGCGCCAGCAGCCCTCGTCCGGGGACAGGGAGCACAGATACGCAGTATTTT
TRBD2	TRBJ2-2	-	TRBV9	16	CASSHPPSGGIGELFF	TGTGCCAGCAGCCACCCCCCCAGCGGGGGTATCGGGGAGCTGTTTTTT